These 24 T cell receptor beta chains were sequenced from one sample in a study of response to subunit inactivated influenza vaccine. TCRdb called the RT-PCR reads again in MiXCR, with one record for every CDR3 protein. The profile covers roughly 500,000 distinct CDR3 sequences, with roughly a quarter appearing a single time and 2.5% to 3.5% taken by the ten largest. These data were also reused for a study on T cells expressing NK-cell markers. Per that study: It was by 5'RACE template switching with UMIs that TCR beta cDNA was made.

The sequences come from CD4+ T cells sorted from PBMCs, collected approximately 12 days after vaccination. The receptor set was obtained from a man in his fifties who received an inactivated influenza vaccine.

This clonotype was counted a few times. The rearrangement uses TRBV20-1 and TRBJ2-7; 8 bases match TRBD1. Unmatched junction bases numbered 7, after V lost 6 bases and J lost 3 bases. Germline assignment: CDR1 DFQATT and CDR2 SNEGSKA (reference sequence). This CDR3 comprises 13 residues. In DNA, the CDR3 is TGCAGTGCAACCGACAGGGGTGGCTACGAGCAGTACTTC. Protein: CSATDRGGYEQYF.

The chain joins TRBV14 to TRBJ2-7, with D perhaps TRBD1 or TRBD2 (5 bases each). V was trimmed by 1 base and J by 0 bases, leaving 13 bases between them. This CDR3 spans 16 amino acids. Germline-derived CDR1 and CDR2 are SGHDN and FVKESK. The CDR3 sequence: CASSQALGRSSYEQYF. The CDR3 DNA sequence: TGTGCCAGCAGCCAAGCTTTGGGACGGAGCTCCTACGAGCAGTACTTC.

This clonotype appeared a few times. The rearrangement links TRBV5-1 to TRBJ1-1; tentatively, D is TRBD1 (5 bases). Germline values: CDR1 SGHRS, CDR2 YFSETQ. The V gene lost 0 bases and the J gene lost 7 bases, with 13 bases spanning the gap. The CDR3 length is 14 residues. CDR3 region: CASSLGSGTVEAFF. The CDR3 region has the DNA TGCGCCAGCAGCTTGGGTTCCGGGACGGTTGAAGCTTTCTTT.

V gene TRBV18 combines with J gene TRBJ1-1; D call uncertain. Germline V gene data show CDR1 as KGHSH and CDR2 as LQKENI. Trimming stripped 3 bases from V and 3 bases from J, with 5 bases between. This CDR3 contains 12 residues. For the CDR3, the DNA is TGTGCCAGCTCACCCGACTACACTGAAGCTTTCTTT. This gives the protein CASSPDYTEAFF. The full variable domain, with the rest looked up from reference TRBV18 and TRBJ1-1, is NAGVMQNPRHLVRRRGQEARLRCSPMKGHSHVYWYRQLPEEGLKFMVYLQKENIIDESGMPKERFSAEFPKEGPSILRIQQVVRGDSAAYFCASSPDYTEAFFGQGTRLTVV.

J is TRBJ2-3 and V is TRBV5-1, with 7 nucleotides matching TRBD1. V gave up 5 bases and J gave up 2 bases; unmatched junction bases: 11. CDR1 and CDR2 (germline): SGHRS, YFSETQ. The CDR3 totals 16 residues. The CDR3 sequence: CASSLLQGSNTDTQYF. The CDR3 DNA reads TGCGCCAGCAGTCTCTTACAGGGGAGTAACACAGATACGCAGTATTTT.

This clonotype has just a few counts. The chain has TRBV24-1 and TRBJ1-5, with TRBD1 matching 7 bases. This CDR3 has 15 residues. Germline V gives CDR1 KGHDR, CDR2 SFDVKD. V lost 0 bases, J lost 8 bases, and 6 bases stayed unmatched. Written as DNA, the CDR3 is TGTGCCACCAGTGATTTGAGGACAGGAATGGAGCCCCAGCATTTT. Translating gives CATSDLRTGMEPQHF.

Remarks on this clonotype: One end of the junction fails to match germline, which may point to a read error. The chain joins TRBV20-1 to TRBJ2-2, with unresolved D. The CDR3 is 11 residues long. CDR1 and CDR2 from the germline V gene are DFQATT and SNEGSKA (reference sequence). CDR3 in DNA: TGCAGTGCCGGGTTGGGCCCGGAGCTGTATTTT. Its protein is CSAGLGPELYF.

A few counts support this clonotype. The chain uses TRBV12-3 or TRBV12-4 and TRBJ1-5, with 7 bases fitting TRBD1. Unmatched junction bases numbered 3, after V lost 5 bases and J lost 5 bases. This CDR3 spans 13 amino acids. As DNA, the CDR3 is TGTGCCAGCAGTGCTGACAGGGATCAGCCCCAGCATTTT. Its translation: CASSADRDQPQHF.

This clonotype was detected a few times. The V gene is TRBV5-4, the J gene TRBJ2-2; no clear D gene. Germline values: CDR1 SGHNT, CDR2 YYREEE (reference sequence). The V end lost 4 bases, the J end lost 5 bases, and 15 bases lay between the germline ends. The CDR3 consists of 15 residues. The CDR3 DNA sequence: TGTGCCAGCAGCCGTGGTGGGGTCGGGACCGGGGAGCTGTTTTTT. This sequence encodes CASSRGGVGTGELFF. Filled out from reference TRBV5-4 and TRBJ2-2, the complete variable domain reads ETGVTQSPTHLIKTRGQQVTLRCSSQSGHNTVSWYQQALGQGPQFIFQYYREEENGRGNFPPRFSGLQFPNYSSELNVNALELDDSALYLCASSRGGVGTGELFFGEGSRLTVL.

The chain joins TRBV5-1 to TRBJ1-1, with 7 bases matching TRBD1. Germline CDR1 is SGHRS and CDR2 is YFSETQ. The ends lost 0 bases at V and 7 bases at J; junction bases unmatched: 6. The CDR3 loop spans 14 amino acids. In DNA, the CDR3 is TGCGCCAGCAGCTTGGATGCCCAGGGGGGTGAAGCTTTCTTT. Translating it yields CASSLDAQGGEAFF.

This clonotype was found many times. The gene calls are TRBV6-1 and TRBJ2-5; 8 bases are shared with TRBD1. V shed 5 bases, J shed 6 bases, and the junction held 11 bases outside the gene matches. The germline gives CDR1 MNHNS, CDR2 SASEGT. This CDR3 is 15 amino acids long. The CDR3 protein is CASSPQLDRAKTQYF. Written as DNA, the CDR3 is TGTGCCAGCAGTCCCCAATTGGACAGGGCCAAGACCCAGTACTTC.

The V call is TRBV12-3 or TRBV12-4, the J call TRBJ1-1; the D gene is possibly TRBD1 (5 bases). The CDR3 is 10 residues long. Trimming removed 6 bases at V and 11 bases at J, with 10 bases between. In DNA form, the CDR3 reads TGTGCCAGCAGCCGAGGGACGGCTTTCTTT. Translating it yields CASSRGTAFF.

This clonotype was seen more than once but under ten times. In DNA form, the CDR3 reads TGCAGTGCCTATTTACATTCCCGTGGCAATCAGCCCCAGCATTTT. Translation gives CSAYLHSRGNQPQHF. The chain employs TRBV20-1 and TRBJ1-5; the D is unclear. V was trimmed by 6 bases and J by 2 bases, leaving 17 bases between them. Per the germline V gene, CDR1 is DFQATT and CDR2 is SNEGSKA (reference sequence). The length of the CDR3 is 15 residues.

This clonotype has just a few counts. The chain employs TRBV6-5 and TRBJ1-4, with D tentatively TRBD1 (5 bases). The CDR3 sequence is 13 residues long. Trimming pared 4 bases from V and 8 bases from J, leaving 11 bases between. Germline-derived CDR1 and CDR2 are MNHEY and SVGAGI. The CDR3 sequence: CASSWGDGEKLFF. The CDR3 bases are TGTGCCAGCAGTTGGGGGGATGGCGAAAAACTGTTTTTT.

This chain links TRBV3-1 with TRBJ2-5; tentatively, D is TRBD2 (5 bases). In germline, CDR1 is LGHDT, CDR2 YNNKEL (reference sequence). Trimming pared 2 bases from V and 4 bases from J, leaving 14 bases between. The CDR3 is 15 residues long. CDR3 nucleotide sequence: TGTGCCAGCAGCCAATCCCTTACAGAGGGAGAGACCCAGTACTTC. Its translation is CASSQSLTEGETQYF.

There are a few counts of this clonotype. The chain uses TRBV4-1 and TRBJ1-5, with a weak D call TRBD1 (6 bases). Germline V gene sequence: CDR1 MGHRA, CDR2 YSYEKL. Trimming removed 1 base from V and 6 bases from J, with 16 bases in between. This CDR3 has 16 residues. DNA for the CDR3: TGCGCCAGCAGCCAAGGCTGGGGGGGGGCAGGTCAGCCCCAGCATTTT. Translated: CASSQGWGGAGQPQHF.

The chain recombines TRBV4-2 with TRBJ2-3; the D gene could be TRBD1 or TRBD2 (5 bases each). Germline lookup yields CDR1 LGHNA and CDR2 YNFKEQ. V dropped 1 base and J dropped 0 bases, with 14 bases sitting between them. The CDR3 covers 17 residues. The CDR3 spells CASSQGRRGASTDTQYF. In nucleotides, the CDR3 is TGTGCCAGCAGCCAAGGGAGACGGGGCGCTAGCACAGATACGCAGTATTTT.

The chain uses TRBV28 and TRBJ1-1; TRBD1 aligns across 7 bases. The CDR3 contains 15 residues. Losses at the gene ends were 6 bases for V and 0 bases for J; bases not matched to a gene: 7. From germline, CDR1 is MDHEN and CDR2 SYDVKM. The chain's CDR3 is CASRGTADMNTEAFF. The CDR3 coding sequence is TGTGCCAGCAGGGGGACAGCTGATATGAACACTGAAGCTTTCTTT.

The gene calls are TRBV20-1 and TRBJ1-5; possibly TRBD1 for D (6 bases). Deletions cut 6 bases from V and 2 bases from J, with 20 bases between. The CDR3 has 16 amino acids. The germline CDR1 and CDR2 sequences are DFQATT and SNEGSKA (reference sequence). The CDR3 sequence is CSATVRGFAGNQPQHF. The CDR3, as DNA: TGCAGTGCGACTGTTAGGGGGTTTGCGGGCAATCAGCCCCAGCATTTT.

In this sample, this clonotype turned up a few times. The chain is built from TRBV7-2 and TRBJ2-5, with 9 bases fitting TRBD1. The CDR3 contains 13 residues. V dropped 5 bases and J dropped 5; count of bases not matched to a gene: 3. Germline-derived CDR1 and CDR2 are SGHTA and FQGNSA. The CDR3 DNA reads as TGTGCCAGCAGCGACAGGGGGATGGAGACCCAGTACTTC. Amino acid sequence: CASSDRGMETQYF. Supplemented by reference TRBV7-2 and TRBJ2-5, the full variable domain reads GAGVSQSPSNKVTEKGKDVELRCDPISGHTALYWYRQSLGQGLEFLIYFQGNSAPDKSGLPSDRFSAERTGGSVSTLTIQRTQQEDSAVYLCASSDRGMETQYFGPGTRLLVL.

V and J are TRBV7-9 and TRBJ2-1; possible D gene TRBD2, 6 bases. Trimming took off 6 bases at V and 4 bases at J, with 16 bases between the two ends. CDR1 SEHNR and CDR2 FQNEAQ come from the germline V gene (reference sequence). This CDR3 has 15 residues. CDR3 sequence reads: CASSPRGSPYNEQFF. CDR3 DNA sequence: TGTGCCAGCAGTCCCCGGGGGTCCCCGTACAATGAGCAGTTCTTC.

This chain connects TRBV30 to TRBJ2-3; TRBD1 matches 7 bases. The CDR3 has 14 residues. V was pared by 3 bases and J by 3 bases, with 6 bases of the junction left unmatched. Germline-derived CDR1 and CDR2 are GTSNPN and SVGIG (reference sequence). CDR3 sequence (DNA): TGTGCCTGGAGGCGACAGGGTGGAACAGATACGCAGTATTTT. Its translation is CAWRRQGGTDTQYF.

The chain combines TRBV6-1 with TRBJ1-2; D is perhaps TRBD1 (6 bases). V was cut by 5 bases and J by 0 bases, with 10 bases left in between. The CDR3 extends over 14 amino acids. Germline CDR1 and CDR2: MNHNS and SASEGT. Here the CDR3 reads CASSRRTANYGYTF. Here the CDR3 DNA reads TGTGCCAGCAGTAGAAGGACAGCTAACTATGGCTACACCTTC.

This clonotype was observed a few times. The chain employs TRBV15 and TRBJ1-2; the D gene is possibly TRBD1 (5 bases). Germline V CDR1 and CDR2: LNHNV, YYDKDF (reference sequence). This CDR3 is built from 16 residues. V shed 1 base and J shed 0 bases, with 12 bases lying between them. The CDR3 nucleotides are TGTGCCACCAGCAGAGCACGGGGCAGAACTAACTATGGCTACACCTTC. Translation: CATSRARGRTNYGYTF.